The next 13 T cell receptor beta chains were all read from a single sample in a study of T cells in Graves' hyperthyroidism and ophthalmopathy. What was amplified from RNA transcripts were TCR beta CDR3 regions. A set of HTBI primers served as the primers for a first-round RT-PCR of the TCR CDR3. TCRdb re-analysed the multiplex PCR reads in MiXCR, keeping a single row per CDR3 protein. The sample comprises approximately 370,000 distinct CDR3 sequences, about a sixth of which are singletons, and 30% to 35% rests with the top ten. Sequencing was done on a sample of blood. The receptors shown here come from a woman in her twenties or thirties with Graves' hyperthyroidism that later progressed to Graves' ophthalmopathy.

About this clonotype: The conserved closing phenylalanine or tryptophan is absent in this CDR3, likely reflecting a read error. J is TRBJ1-6 and V is TRBV19, with no clear D. CDR1 is LNHDA, CDR2 SQIVND, per germline (reference sequence). This CDR3 has 16 residues. V was clipped by 3 bases and J by 0 bases, with 9 bases between them. CDR3 region: CASSIFGNSYNSPLHV. The DNA for the CDR3 is TGTGCCAGTAGTATTTTCGGGAACTCCTATAATTCACCCCTCCACGTT.

Of note for this clonotype: Given a much more abundant clone one base away, this may be a read error. The chain links TRBV6-2 or TRBV6-3 to TRBJ2-5; 10 bases fit TRBD1. V shed 6 bases, J shed 5 bases, and the junction held 9 bases outside the gene matches. The germline V gene encodes CDR1 MNHEY and CDR2 SVGEGT. The CDR3 length is 15 residues. The CDR3: CASRATGQGRETQYF. Here the CDR3 DNA reads TGTGCCAGCAGGGCCACGGGACAGGGGCGGGAGACCCAGTACTTC.

This clonotype was recorded at least ten times. The V call is TRBV11-2, the J call TRBJ1-1; 7 bases map to TRBD1. This CDR3 has 16 residues. Trimming removed 1 base from V and 0 bases from J; junction bases left unmatched: 5. Per germline, CDR1 SGHAT and CDR2 FQNNGV. In DNA form, the CDR3 reads TGTGCCAGCAGCTTAGGGACCGACAGGGTGAACACTGAAGCTTTCTTT. Translating gives CASSLGTDRVNTEAFF.

This clonotype showed up many times. This chain uses TRBV28 with TRBJ1-6, with 8 bases aligning to TRBD1. J gave up 6 bases and V 8 bases, and 9 bases lay outside the gene matches. This CDR3 comprises 15 residues. The V gene's germline CDR1 is MDHEN and CDR2 SYDVKM. Here the CDR3 DNA reads TGTGCCAGCTCTCGGGAAACAGGGGGTAATTCACCCCTCCACTTT. This sequence encodes CASSRETGGNSPLHF. Variable domain in full (rest from reference TRBV28 and TRBJ1-6): DVKVTQSSRYLVKRTGEKVFLECVQDMDHENMFWYRQDPGLGLRLIYFSYDVKMKEKGDIPEGYSVSREKKERFSLILESASTNQTSMYLCASSRETGGNSPLHFGNGTRLTVT.

This clonotype appeared a few times. The chain joins TRBV4-2 to TRBJ2-5, with D tentatively TRBD2 (6 bases). V lost 0 bases and J lost 1, with 18 bases in between. The germline gives CDR1 LGHNA, CDR2 YNFKEQ. CDR3 length: 18 amino acids. The CDR3 bases are TGTGCCAGCAGCCAAGATGCGTCCGGGGGTATCATCCAAGAGACCCAGTACTTC. Protein sequence: CASSQDASGGIIQETQYF.

This clonotype has at least ten counts. The rearrangement uses TRBV30 and TRBJ1-1; 11 bases map to TRBD1. The CDR3 length is 15 residues. J lost 1 base, V lost 4 bases, and 5 bases had no gene match. The germline CDR1 and CDR2 sequences are GTSNPN and SVGIG (reference sequence). The CDR3, as DNA: TGTGCCTGGAAGGGGACAGGGGGGTGGAACACTGAAGCTTTCTTT. Translation: CAWKGTGGWNTEAFF. Combining the CDR3 with reference TRBV30 and TRBJ1-1 gives the whole variable domain SQTIHQWPATLVQPVGSPLSLECTVEGTSNPNLYWYRQAAGRGLQLLFYSVGIGQISSEVPQNLSASRPQDRQFILSSKKLLLSDSGFYLCAWKGTGGWNTEAFFGQGTRLTVV.

This clonotype was observed a few times. This rearrangement joins TRBV6-1 to TRBJ1-4; D remains unclear. With 3 bases removed from V and 8 bases from J, the gap between germline ends came to 7 bases. CDR1 is MNHNS and CDR2 is SASEGT in the germline V gene. This CDR3 contains 12 residues. The CDR3 reads CASSEPGEKLFF. The CDR3 nucleotides are TGTGCCAGCAGTGAGCCTGGGGAAAAACTGTTTTTT.

This clonotype was recorded many times. The chain uses TRBV11-2 and TRBJ1-4; maybe TRBD1 (5 bases). CDR1 is SGHAT, CDR2 FQNNGV, per germline. The CDR3 totals 14 residues. Trimming removed 0 bases from V and 10 bases from J, with 12 bases in between. In DNA form, the CDR3 reads TGTGCCAGCAGCTTAGAAGGCCCCGGGGGAAAACTGTTTTTT. Protein: CASSLEGPGGKLFF.

This chain connects TRBV29-1 to TRBJ1-1, with TRBD1 identical over 8 bases. With 8 bases clipped from V and 11 bases from J, the junction kept 16 bases outside the gene matches. Germline values: CDR1 SQVTM, CDR2 ANQGSEA. The CDR3 is 13 amino acids. The CDR3 region is CSTLDTGGSYAFF. CDR3 DNA: TGCAGCACATTAGACACAGGGGGTAGTTATGCTTTCTTT. Together with reference TRBV29-1 and TRBJ1-1, the CDR3 gives the full variable domain: SAVISQKPSRDICQRGTSLTIQCQVDSQVTMMFWYRQQPGQSLTLIATANQGSEATYESGFVIDKFPISRPNLTFSTLTVSNMSPEDSSIYLCSTLDTGGSYAFFGQGTRLTVV.

This clonotype was seen many times. The gene calls are TRBV2 and TRBJ2-2; either TRBD1 or TRBD2 may fit D (5 bases each). Trimming left V 2 bases short and J 14 bases short, with 15 bases between. The V gene's germline CDR1 is SNHLY and CDR2 FYNNEI. This CDR3 region has 13 residues. CDR3 nucleotides: TGTGCCAGCAGTGAATGGGACGCCAGGCCCCTGTTTTTT. This translates into CASSEWDARPLFF.

The CDR3 DNA is TGTGCCAGCAGTACCCGGGACAGGGCGGTCCACGAGCAGTACTTC. Its protein product is CASSTRDRAVHEQYF. This chain connects TRBV28 to TRBJ2-7; 9 positions match TRBD1. Trimming removed 5 bases from V and 5 bases from J; junction bases left unmatched: 10. The CDR3 sequence is 15 residues long. Germline CDR1 reads MDHEN; CDR2 reads SYDVKM.

V gene TRBV4-2 combines with J gene TRBJ2-1; 7 bases agree with TRBD2. Germline CDR1 LGHNA, CDR2 YNFKEQ. This CDR3 is 15 amino acids long. V dropped 4 bases and J dropped 3; count of bases not matched to a gene: 6. The CDR3 nucleotides are TGTGCCAGCAGCCGGGAGGGGACCAACTACAATGAGCAGTTCTTC. It yields the protein CASSREGTNYNEQFF.

This clonotype has only a few counts. The chain carries TRBV5-4 and TRBJ1-2; weak D call: TRBD1 (5 bases). This CDR3 is built from 15 residues. In germline, CDR1 is SGHNT, CDR2 YYREEE (reference sequence). V lost 4 bases to trimming and J lost 4 bases, with 17 bases between them. The CDR3 reads CASSPQTERAYGYTF. As DNA, the CDR3 is TGTGCCAGCAGCCCCCAGACAGAGAGGGCCTATGGCTACACCTTC.